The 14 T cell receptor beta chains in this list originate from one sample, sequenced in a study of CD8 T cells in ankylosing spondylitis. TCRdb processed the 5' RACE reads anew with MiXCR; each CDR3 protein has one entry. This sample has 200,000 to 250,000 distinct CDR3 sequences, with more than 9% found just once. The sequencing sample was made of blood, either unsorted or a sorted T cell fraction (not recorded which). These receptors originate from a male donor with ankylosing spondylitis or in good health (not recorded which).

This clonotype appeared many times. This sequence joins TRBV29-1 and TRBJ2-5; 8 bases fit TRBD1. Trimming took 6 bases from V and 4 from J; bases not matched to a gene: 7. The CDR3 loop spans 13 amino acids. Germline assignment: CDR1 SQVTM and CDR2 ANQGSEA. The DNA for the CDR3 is TGCAGCGTCCGGACAGGGCCACGAGAGACCCAGTACTTC. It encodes CSVRTGPRETQYF.

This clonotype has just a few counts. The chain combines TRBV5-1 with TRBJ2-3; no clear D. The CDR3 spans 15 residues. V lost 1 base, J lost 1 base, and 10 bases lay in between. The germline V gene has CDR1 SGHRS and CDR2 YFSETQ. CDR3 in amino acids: CASSLQVSGTDTQYF. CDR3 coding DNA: TGCGCCAGCAGCTTGCAAGTCAGCGGCACAGATACGCAGTATTTT.

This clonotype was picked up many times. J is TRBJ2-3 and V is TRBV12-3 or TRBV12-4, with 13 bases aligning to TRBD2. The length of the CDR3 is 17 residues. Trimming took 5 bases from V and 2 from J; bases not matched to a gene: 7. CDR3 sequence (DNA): TGTGCCAGCAGTCCCGGACTAGCGGGGGCCTCCACAGATACGCAGTATTTT. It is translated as CASSPGLAGASTDTQYF.

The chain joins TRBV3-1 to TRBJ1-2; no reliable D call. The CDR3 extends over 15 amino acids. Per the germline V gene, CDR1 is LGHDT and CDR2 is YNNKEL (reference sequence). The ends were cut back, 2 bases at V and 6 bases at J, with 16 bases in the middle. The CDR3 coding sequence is TGTGCCAGCAGCCAAACGAATCTGGACCAGGATGGCTACACCTTC. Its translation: CASSQTNLDQDGYTF.

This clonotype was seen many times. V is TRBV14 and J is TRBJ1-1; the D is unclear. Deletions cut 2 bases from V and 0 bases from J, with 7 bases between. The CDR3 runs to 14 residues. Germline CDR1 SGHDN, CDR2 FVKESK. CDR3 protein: CASSQTRVNTEAFF. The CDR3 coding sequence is TGTGCCAGCAGCCAAACACGGGTGAACACTGAAGCTTTCTTT.

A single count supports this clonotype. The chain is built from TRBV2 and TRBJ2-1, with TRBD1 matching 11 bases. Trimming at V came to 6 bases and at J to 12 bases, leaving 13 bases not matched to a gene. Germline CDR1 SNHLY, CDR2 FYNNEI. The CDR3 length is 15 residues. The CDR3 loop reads CASSTGTGGSSRQFF. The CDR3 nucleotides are TGTGCCAGCAGCACCGGGACAGGGGGATCCTCAAGGCAGTTCTTC.

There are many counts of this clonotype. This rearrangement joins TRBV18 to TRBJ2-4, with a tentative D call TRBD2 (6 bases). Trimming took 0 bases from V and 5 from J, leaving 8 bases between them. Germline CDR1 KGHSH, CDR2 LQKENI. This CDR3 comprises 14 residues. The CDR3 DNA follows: TGTGCCAGCTCACCACCCTCGGGGGAAAACATTCAGTACTTC. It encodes CASSPPSGENIQYF.

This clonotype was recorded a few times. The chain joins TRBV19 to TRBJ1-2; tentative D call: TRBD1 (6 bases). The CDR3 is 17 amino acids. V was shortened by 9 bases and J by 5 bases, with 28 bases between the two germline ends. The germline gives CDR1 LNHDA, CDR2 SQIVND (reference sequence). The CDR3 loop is CASRPQGDLIRGYGYTF. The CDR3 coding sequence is TGTGCCAGCCGTCCACAGGGAGACTTGATAAGGGGGTATGGCTACACCTTC. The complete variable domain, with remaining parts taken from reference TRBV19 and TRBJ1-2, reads DGGITQSPKYLFRKEGQNVTLSCEQNLNHDAMYWYRQDPGQGLRLIYYSQIVNDFQKGDIAEGYSVSREKKESFPLTVTSAQKNPTAFYLCASRPQGDLIRGYGYTFGSGTRLTVV.

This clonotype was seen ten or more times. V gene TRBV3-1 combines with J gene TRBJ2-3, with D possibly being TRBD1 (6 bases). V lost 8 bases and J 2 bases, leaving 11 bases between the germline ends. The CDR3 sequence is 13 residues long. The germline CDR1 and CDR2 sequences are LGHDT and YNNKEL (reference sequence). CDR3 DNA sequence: TGTGCCAGCCGGGACACCAACACAGATACGCAGTATTTT. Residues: CASRDTNTDTQYF.

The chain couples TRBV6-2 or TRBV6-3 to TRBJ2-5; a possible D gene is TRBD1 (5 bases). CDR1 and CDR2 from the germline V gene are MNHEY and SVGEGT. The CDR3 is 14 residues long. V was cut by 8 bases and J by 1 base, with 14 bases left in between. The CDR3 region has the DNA TGTGCCAGCCTTCCGGACATCTTCCAAGAGACCCAGTACTTC. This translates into CASLPDIFQETQYF.

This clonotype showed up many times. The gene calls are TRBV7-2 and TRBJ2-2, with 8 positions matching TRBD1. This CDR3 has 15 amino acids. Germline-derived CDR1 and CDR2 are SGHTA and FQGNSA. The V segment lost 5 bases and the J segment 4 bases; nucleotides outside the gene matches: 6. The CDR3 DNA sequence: TGTGCCAGCAGCCGACAGGGGTCGGGCACCGGGGAGCTGTTTTTT. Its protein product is CASSRQGSGTGELFF.

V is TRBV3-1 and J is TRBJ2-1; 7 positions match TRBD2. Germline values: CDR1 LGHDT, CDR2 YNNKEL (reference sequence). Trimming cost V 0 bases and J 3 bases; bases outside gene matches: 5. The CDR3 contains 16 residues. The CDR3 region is CASSQDSSGDYNEQFF. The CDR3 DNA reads TGTGCCAGCAGCCAAGATTCCAGCGGGGACTACAATGAGCAGTTCTTC.

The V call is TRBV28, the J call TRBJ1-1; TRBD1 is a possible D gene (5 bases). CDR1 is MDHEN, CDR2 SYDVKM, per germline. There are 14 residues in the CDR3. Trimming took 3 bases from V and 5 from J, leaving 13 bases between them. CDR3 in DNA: TGTGCCAGCAGTTTCTCCCAAAGACAGACTGAAGCTTTCTTT. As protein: CASSFSQRQTEAFF.

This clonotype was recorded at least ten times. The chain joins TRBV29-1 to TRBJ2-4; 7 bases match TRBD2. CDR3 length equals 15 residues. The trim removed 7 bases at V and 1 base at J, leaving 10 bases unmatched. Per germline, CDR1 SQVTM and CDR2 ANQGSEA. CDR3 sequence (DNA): TGCAGCGGGGGAGGGGCGCCGGGGGCCAAAAACATTCAGTACTTC. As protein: CSGGGAPGAKNIQYF.